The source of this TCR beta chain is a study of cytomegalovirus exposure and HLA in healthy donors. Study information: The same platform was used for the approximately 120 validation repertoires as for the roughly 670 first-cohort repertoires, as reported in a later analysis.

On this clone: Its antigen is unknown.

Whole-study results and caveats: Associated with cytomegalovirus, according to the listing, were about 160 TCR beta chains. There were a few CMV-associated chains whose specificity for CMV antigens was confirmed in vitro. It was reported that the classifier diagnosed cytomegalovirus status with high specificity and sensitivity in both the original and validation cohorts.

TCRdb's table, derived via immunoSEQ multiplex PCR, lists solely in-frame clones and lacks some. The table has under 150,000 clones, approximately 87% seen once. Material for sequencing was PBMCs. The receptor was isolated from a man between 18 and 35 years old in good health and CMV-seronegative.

DNA of the CDR3: TGTGCCAGCAGTTACGATCCTAGCGGGTCCTACGAGCAGTACTTC. Amino acid sequence: CASSYDPSGSYEQYF. This chain links TRBV6-6 with TRBJ2-7; 8 bases are shared with TRBD2. The germline V gene encodes CDR1 MNHNY and CDR2 SVGAGI (reference sequence). This CDR3 is 15 amino acids long. The junction had 4 bases not matched to a gene; V was cut back by 2 bases and J by 1 base.